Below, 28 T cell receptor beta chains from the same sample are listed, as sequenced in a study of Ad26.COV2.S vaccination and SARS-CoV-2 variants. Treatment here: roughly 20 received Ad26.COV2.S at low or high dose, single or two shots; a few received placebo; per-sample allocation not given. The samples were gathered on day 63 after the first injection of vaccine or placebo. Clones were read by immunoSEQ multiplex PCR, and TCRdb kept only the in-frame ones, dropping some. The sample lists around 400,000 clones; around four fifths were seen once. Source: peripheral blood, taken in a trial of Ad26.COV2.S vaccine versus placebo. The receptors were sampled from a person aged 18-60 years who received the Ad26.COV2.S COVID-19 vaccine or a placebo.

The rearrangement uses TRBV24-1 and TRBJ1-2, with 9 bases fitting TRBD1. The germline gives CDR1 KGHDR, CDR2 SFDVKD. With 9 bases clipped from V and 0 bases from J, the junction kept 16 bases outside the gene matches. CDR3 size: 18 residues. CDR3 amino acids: CATVRPSDRGHTNYGYTF. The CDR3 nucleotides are TGTGCCACCGTACGTCCATCGGACAGGGGACATACTAACTATGGCTACACCTTC.

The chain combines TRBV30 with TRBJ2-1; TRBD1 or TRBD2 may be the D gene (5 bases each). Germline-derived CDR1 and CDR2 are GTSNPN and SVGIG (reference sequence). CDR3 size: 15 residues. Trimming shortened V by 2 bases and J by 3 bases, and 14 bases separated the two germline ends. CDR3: CAWSQGSGVYNEQFF. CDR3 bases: TGTGCCTGGAGTCAGGGCAGCGGTGTCTACAATGAGCAGTTCTTC.

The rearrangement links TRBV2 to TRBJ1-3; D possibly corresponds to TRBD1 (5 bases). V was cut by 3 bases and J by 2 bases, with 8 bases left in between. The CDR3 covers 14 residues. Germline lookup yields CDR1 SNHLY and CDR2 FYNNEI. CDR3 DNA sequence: TGTGCCAGCAGTGAGCAGGGTCCTGGAAACACCATATATTTT. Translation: CASSEQGPGNTIYF.

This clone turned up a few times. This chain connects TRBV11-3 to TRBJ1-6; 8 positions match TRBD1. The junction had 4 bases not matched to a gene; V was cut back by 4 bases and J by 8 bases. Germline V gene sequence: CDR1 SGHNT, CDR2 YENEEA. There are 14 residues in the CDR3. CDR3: CASSSDRDDSPLHF. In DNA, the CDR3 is TGTGCCAGCAGCTCGGACAGGGACGATTCACCCCTCCACTTT.

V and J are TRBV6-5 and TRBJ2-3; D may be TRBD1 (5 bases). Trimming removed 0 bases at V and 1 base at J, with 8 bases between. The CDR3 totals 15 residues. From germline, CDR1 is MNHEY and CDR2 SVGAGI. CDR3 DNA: TGTGCCAGCAGTTACTCGATGACAGGCACAGATACGCAGTATTTT. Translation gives CASSYSMTGTDTQYF.

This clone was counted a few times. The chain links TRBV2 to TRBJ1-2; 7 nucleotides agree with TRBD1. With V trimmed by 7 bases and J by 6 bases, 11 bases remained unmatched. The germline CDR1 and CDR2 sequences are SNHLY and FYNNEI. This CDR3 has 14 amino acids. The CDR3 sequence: CASNPGTEINGYTF. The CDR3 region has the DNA TGTGCCAGCAATCCCGGGACAGAGATTAATGGCTACACCTTC.

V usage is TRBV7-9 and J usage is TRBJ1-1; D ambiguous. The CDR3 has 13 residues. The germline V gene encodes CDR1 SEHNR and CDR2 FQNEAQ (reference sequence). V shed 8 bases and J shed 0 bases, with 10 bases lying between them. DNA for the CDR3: TGTGCCAGCGCCTTACCTATGAACACTGAAGCTTTCTTT. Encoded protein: CASALPMNTEAFF.

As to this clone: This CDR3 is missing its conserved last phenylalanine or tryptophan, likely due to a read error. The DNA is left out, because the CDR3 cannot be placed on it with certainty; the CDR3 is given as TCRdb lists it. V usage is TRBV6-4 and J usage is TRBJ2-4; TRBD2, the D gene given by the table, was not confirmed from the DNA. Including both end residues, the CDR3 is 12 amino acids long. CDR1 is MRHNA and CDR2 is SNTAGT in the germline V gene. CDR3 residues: CASRDIRLLETI.

The CDR3 bases are TGTGCCACCAGTCGGCAGGGGGCCGATACGCAGTATTTT. This encodes CATSRQGADTQYF. This sequence joins TRBV24-1 and TRBJ2-3; the match to TRBD1 covers 8 bases. The germline CDR1 and CDR2 sequences are KGHDR and SFDVKD. The CDR3 has 13 amino acids. Losses at the gene ends were 6 bases for V and 6 bases for J; bases not matched to a gene: 4.

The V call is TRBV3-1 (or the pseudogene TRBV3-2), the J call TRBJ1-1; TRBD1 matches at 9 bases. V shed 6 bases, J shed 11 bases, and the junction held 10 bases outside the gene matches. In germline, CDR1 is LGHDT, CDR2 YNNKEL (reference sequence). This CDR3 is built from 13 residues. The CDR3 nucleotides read TGTGCCAGCAGGGGCACAGGGGGCCGTAATGCTTTCTTT. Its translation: CASRGTGGRNAFF.

DNA of the CDR3: TGTGCCAGCAGGCGAGGAGGGACAGGGGAAGGGACCCAGTACTTC. Its protein product is CASRRGGTGEGTQYF. The chain links TRBV27 to TRBJ2-5; 10 bases fit TRBD1. V was pared by 6 bases and J by 7 bases, with 11 bases of the junction left unmatched. The CDR3 is 15 residues long. Germline V gene lookup returns CDR1 MNHEY and CDR2 SMNVEV (reference sequence).

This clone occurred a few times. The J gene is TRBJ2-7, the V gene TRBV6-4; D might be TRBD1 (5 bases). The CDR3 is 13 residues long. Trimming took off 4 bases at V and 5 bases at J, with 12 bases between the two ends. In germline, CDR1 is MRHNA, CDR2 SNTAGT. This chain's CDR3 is CASSVTRADEQYF. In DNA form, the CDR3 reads TGTGCCAGCAGTGTTACCAGGGCAGACGAGCAGTACTTC.

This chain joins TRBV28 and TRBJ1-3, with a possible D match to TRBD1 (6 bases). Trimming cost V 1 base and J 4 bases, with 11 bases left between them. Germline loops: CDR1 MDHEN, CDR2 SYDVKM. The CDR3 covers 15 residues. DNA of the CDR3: TGTGCCAGCAGTTTATTCAGGGGTTCCGGAAACACCATATATTTT. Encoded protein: CASSLFRGSGNTIYF.

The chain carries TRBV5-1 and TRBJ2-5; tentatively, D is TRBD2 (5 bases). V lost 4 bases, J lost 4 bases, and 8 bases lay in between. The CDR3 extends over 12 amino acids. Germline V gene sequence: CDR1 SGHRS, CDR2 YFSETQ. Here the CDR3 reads CASSLRGETQYF. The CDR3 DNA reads TGCGCCAGCAGCCTCCGGGGAGAGACCCAGTACTTC. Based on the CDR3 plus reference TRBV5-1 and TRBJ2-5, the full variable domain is KAGVTQTPRYLIKTRGQQVTLSCSPISGHRSVSWYQQTPGQGLQFLFEYFSETQRNKGNFPGRFSGRQFSNSRSEMNVSTLELGDSALYLCASSLRGETQYFGPGTRLLVL.

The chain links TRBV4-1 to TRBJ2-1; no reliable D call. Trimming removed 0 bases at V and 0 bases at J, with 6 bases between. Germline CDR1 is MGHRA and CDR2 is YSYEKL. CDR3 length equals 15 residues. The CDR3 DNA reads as TGCGCCAGCAGCCAAGATCAAAACTCCTACAATGAGCAGTTCTTC. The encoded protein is CASSQDQNSYNEQFF.

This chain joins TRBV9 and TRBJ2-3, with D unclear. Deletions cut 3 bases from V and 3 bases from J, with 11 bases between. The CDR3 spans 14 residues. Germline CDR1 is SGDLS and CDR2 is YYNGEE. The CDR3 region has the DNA TGTGCCAGCAGCGACCAGACGGGTACAGATACGCAGTATTTT. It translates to CASSDQTGTDTQYF.

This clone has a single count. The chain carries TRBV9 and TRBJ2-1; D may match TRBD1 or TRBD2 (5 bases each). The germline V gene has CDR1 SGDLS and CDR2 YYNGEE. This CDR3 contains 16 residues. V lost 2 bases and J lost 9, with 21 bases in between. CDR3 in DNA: TGTGCCAGCAGCGTGATGACCGGGACGGCGGGCGGTGAGCAGTTCTTC. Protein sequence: CASSVMTGTAGGEQFF.

CDR3 amino acids: CAVHPGGAHTEAFF. The CDR3 coding sequence is TGTGCCGTCCATCCCGGGGGGGCGCACACTGAAGCTTTCTTT. The chain joins TRBV19 to TRBJ1-1; perhaps TRBD1 as D (6 bases). The CDR3 is 14 amino acids. Deletions cut 11 bases from V and 3 bases from J, with 19 bases between. Germline CDR1 LNHDA, CDR2 SQIVND (reference sequence).

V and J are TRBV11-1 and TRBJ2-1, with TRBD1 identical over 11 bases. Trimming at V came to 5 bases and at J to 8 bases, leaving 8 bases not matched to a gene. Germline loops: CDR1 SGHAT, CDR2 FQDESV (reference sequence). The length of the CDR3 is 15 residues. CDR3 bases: TGTGCCAGCAGCCCCCCACCGGGACAGGGGGATGAGCAGTTCTTC. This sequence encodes CASSPPPGQGDEQFF.

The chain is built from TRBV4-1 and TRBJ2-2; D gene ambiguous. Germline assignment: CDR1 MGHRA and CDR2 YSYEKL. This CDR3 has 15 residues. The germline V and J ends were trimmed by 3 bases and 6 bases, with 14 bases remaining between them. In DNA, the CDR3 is TGCGCCAGCAGCCAGACCAGAATTAGTCCCGGGGAGCTGTTTTTT. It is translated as CASSQTRISPGELFF.

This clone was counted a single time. CDR3: CATTGGQPQHF. CDR3 DNA sequence: TGTGCCACCACAGGCGGTCAGCCCCAGCATTTT. This chain joins TRBV24-1 and TRBJ1-5; D ambiguous. Germline lookup yields CDR1 KGHDR and CDR2 SFDVKD. The V end lost 8 bases, the J end lost 6 bases, and 7 bases lay between the germline ends. This CDR3 comprises 11 residues.

CDR3: CASSLLLAGASSYEQYF. CDR3 DNA sequence: TGCGCCAGCAGCTTATTACTAGCGGGGGCCTCAAGCTACGAGCAGTACTTC. V is TRBV5-1 and J is TRBJ2-7, with 11 nucleotides matching TRBD2. CDR3 length: 17 residues. Germline V gives CDR1 SGHRS, CDR2 YFSETQ. Germline trimming cut 2 bases from V and 3 bases from J; bases unmatched to any gene: 10.

The CDR3 loop reads CASSQWARPFCEQYF. Here the CDR3 DNA reads TGCGCCAGCAGTCAATGGGCTAGACCTTTTTGCGAGCAGTACTTC. The chain employs TRBV23-1 and TRBJ2-7; D is undetermined. TRBV23-1 is treated as an ORF (open reading frame) with a function not yet certain. The V gene lost 1 base and the J gene lost 6 bases, with 16 bases spanning the gap. The length of the CDR3 is 15 residues.

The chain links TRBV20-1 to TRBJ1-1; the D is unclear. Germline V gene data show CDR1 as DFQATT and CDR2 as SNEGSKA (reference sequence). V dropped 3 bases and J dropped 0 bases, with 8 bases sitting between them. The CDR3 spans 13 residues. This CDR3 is CSASRGVNTEAFF. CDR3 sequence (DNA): TGCAGTGCTAGTCGGGGTGTGAACACTGAAGCTTTCTTT.

DNA of the CDR3: TGTGCCAGCAGCTTAGGGAGCAATACGCAGTATTTT. It codes for CASSLGSNTQYF. The J gene is TRBJ2-3, the V gene TRBV7-2; D is uncertain. This CDR3 is 12 amino acids long. Germline V lookup: CDR1 SGHTA, CDR2 FQGNSA. V gave up 1 base and J gave up 7 bases, with 6 bases separating them.

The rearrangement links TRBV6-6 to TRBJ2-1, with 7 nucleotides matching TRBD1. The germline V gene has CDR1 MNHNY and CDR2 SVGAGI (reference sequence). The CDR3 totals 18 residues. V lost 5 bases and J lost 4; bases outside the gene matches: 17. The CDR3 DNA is TGTGCCAGCAGTCCCGAAGACAGGGTTTACCATTCATACAATGAGCAGTTCTTC. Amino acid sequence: CASSPEDRVYHSYNEQFF.

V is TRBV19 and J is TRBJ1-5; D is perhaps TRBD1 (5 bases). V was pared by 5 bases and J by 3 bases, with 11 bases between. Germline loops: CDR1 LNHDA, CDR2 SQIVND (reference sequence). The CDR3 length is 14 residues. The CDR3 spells CASSPDRDNQPQHF. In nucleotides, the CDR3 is TGTGCCAGTAGTCCCGACAGAGACAATCAGCCCCAGCATTTT.

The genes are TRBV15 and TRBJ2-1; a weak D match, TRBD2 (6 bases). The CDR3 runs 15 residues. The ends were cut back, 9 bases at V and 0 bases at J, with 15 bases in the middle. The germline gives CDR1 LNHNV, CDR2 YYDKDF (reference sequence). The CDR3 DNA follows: TGTGCCACGTCGACTAGTTTGAGCTCCTACAATGAGCAGTTCTTC. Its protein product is CATSTSLSSYNEQFF. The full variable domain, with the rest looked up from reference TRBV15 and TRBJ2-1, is DAMVIQNPRYQVTQFGKPVTLSCSQTLNHNVMYWYQQKSSQAPKLLFHYYDKDFNNEADTPDNFQSRRPNTSFCFLDIRSPGLGDTAMYLCATSTSLSSYNEQFFGPGTRLTVL.